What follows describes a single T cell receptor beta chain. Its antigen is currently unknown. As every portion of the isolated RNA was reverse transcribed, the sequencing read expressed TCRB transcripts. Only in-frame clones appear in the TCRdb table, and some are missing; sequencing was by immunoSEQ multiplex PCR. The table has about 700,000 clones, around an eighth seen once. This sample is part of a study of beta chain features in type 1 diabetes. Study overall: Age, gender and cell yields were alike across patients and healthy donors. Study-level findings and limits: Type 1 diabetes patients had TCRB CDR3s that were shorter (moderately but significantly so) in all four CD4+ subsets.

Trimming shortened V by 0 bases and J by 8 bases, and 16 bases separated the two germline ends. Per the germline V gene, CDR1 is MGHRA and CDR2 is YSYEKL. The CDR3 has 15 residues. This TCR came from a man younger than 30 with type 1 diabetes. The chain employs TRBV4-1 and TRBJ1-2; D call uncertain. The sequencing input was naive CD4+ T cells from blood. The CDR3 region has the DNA TGCGCCAGCAGCCAAGATCTCCAGGTACGGGGAGGCTACACCTTC. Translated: CASSQDLQVRGGYTF.